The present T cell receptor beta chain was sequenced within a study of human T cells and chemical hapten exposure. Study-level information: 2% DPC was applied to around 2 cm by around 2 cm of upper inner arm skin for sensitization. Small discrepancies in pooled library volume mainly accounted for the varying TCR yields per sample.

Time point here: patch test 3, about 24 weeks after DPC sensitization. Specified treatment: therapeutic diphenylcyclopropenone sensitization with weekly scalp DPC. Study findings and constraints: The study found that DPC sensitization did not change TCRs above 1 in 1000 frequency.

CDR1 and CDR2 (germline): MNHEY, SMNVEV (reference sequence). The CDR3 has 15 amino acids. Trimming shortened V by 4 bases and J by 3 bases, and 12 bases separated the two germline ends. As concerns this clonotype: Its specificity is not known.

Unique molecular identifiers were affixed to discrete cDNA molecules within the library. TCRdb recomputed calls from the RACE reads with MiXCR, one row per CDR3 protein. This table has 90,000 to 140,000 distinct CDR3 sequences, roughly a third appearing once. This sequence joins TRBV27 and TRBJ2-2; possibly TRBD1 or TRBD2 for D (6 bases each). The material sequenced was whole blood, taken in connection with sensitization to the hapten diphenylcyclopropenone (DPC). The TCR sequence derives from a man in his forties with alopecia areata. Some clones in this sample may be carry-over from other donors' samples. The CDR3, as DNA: TGTGCCAGCAGTTCCGGGGGCTATTACACCGGGGAGCTGTTTTTT. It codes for CASSSGGYYTGELFF.